This TCR beta chain originates from a study of graft-versus-host responses after intestinal transplantation (dated by TCRdb to the early 2020s). In the study overall: Multivisceral, liver-intestinal, or isolated intestinal transplants were received by the recipients. To identify alloreactive clones, pre-transplant mixed lymphocyte reaction products were sequenced and compared with unstimulated pre-transplant donor and recipient T cells. Anti-thymocyte globulin induction was given to all recipients, followed by maintenance tacrolimus and steroids for 2 to 3 years. A peak of at least 4% donor T cells among recipient peripheral blood mononuclear cells was the definition used for donor T cell macrochimerism. Instead of going to the commercial service, samples from three later patients were sequenced in-house on an Illumina MiSeq and processed with MiXCR. Graft-versus-host and host-versus-graft alloreactive T cell clones were tracked in the graft, circulation and bone marrow after intestinal transplantation using bulk TCR-beta CDR3 sequencing. The cohort enrolled 20 to 25 intestinal transplant recipients, one of whom was a retransplant, and 3 patients without pretransplant specimens were excluded. What the authors observed across the whole study: GvH clones turned up in recipient bone marrow, with some appearing earlier in ileal mucosa or blood, a pattern consistent with an intestinal mucosal origin. High GvH to HvG T cell clonal ratios were observed in the allografts of patients with donor T cell macrochimerism. Early after transplant, peak levels of circulating GvH clones were found to be associated with declines in HvG clones. The relatively low number and heterogeneity of intestinal transplant patients limited the conclusions.

Intraepithelial and lamina propria lymphocytes were isolated from graft specimens using dithiothreitol, EDTA incubations and collagenase D digestion. Serial intestinal graft biopsy specimens collected up to 600 days after transplant underwent bulk TCR-beta sequencing. Library preparation was by the immunoSEQ multiplex PCR assay. For most patients, genomic DNA was subjected to high-throughput TCR-beta CDR3 sequencing by Adaptive Biotechnologies. The authors' analysis ran thus. Adaptive's ImmunoSEQ software was the source of the TCR sequencing data for 18 patients, while a few other patients were processed with MiXCR and VDJtools. CDR3 nucleotide sequences shared between donor and recipient were removed because their origin could not be assigned. To count as alloreactive, a clone needed at least 2-fold expansion over unstimulated cells and a minimum CFSE-low frequency of 0.002% (template counts) or 0.001% (read counts). Clones were considered mappable if detected in sequenced pre-transplant spleen, lymph node, or MLR CFSE-low populations of the donor or recipient. The cumulative frequency of alloreactive clones was calculated as a percentage of all sequences, weighted by copy number. The table comes from immuneACCESS by way of TCRdb, which keeps in-frame sequences with V and J called. Part of the clones is missing from these tables; in studies checked, under half for an unresolved V gene and the rest for unknown reasons. D and trimming come from the DNA, and the V and J calls and clone size come from that table. The sample records roughly 19,000 clones, approximately 79% of which are singletons. The ten largest clonotypes hold less than 10% of the sample.

A note on this clone: No cognate antigen has been identified for it. Base qualities are not recorded, but no much larger clone differs from it by a single base.

The CDR3 numbers 18 residues from cysteine through phenylalanine. The DNA shown is the 54-base CDR3, in frame from base 1. Relative to germline, V is missing 1 base and J is missing 7 bases, with 9 bases of the junction outside any gene match. From a lookup of the germline V gene (reference sequence), CDR1 and CDR2 are MNHEY and SMNVEV. The receptor comes from a human patient who received an intestinal transplant, so some T cells may come from the graft donor. The specimen comprised ileum tissue, sampled less than 21 days after intestinal transplant. Rearrangement joined TRBV27 to TRBJ1-6, and 11 junction bases match TRBD1. The base sequence is TGTGCCAGCAGTTTATTCCCGGACAGGGGGCGTCAGAATTCACCCCTCCACTTT. It translates to CASSLFPDRGRQNSPLHF.